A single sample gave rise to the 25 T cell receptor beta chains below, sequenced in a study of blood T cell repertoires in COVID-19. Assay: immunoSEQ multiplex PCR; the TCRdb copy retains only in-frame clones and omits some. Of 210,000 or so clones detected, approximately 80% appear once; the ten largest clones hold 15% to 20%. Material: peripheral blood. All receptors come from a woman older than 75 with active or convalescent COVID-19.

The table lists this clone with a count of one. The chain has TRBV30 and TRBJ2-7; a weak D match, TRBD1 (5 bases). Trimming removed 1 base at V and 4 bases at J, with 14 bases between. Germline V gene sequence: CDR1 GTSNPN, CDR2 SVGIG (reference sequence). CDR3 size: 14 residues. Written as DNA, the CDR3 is TGTGCCTGGAGTGCAACAGGCTTTGGGTACGAGCAGTACTTC. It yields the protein CAWSATGFGYEQYF.

The CDR3 reads CASSPIGQASYNSPLHF. The DNA of the CDR3 is TGTGCCAGCAGTCCTATAGGACAGGCCTCCTATAATTCACCCCTCCACTTT. The chain recombines TRBV28 with TRBJ1-6; 7 nucleotides align to TRBD1. The CDR3 is 17 amino acids. Germline V CDR1 and CDR2: MDHEN, SYDVKM. The V gene end was trimmed by 5 bases and the J gene end by 0 bases; junction bases not matched to a gene: 7.

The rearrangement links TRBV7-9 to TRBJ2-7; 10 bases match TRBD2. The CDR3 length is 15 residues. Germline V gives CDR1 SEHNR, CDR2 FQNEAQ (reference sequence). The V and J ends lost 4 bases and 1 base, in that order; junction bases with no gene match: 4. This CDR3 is CASSYSGGVSYEQYF. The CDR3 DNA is TGTGCCAGCAGCTACAGCGGGGGGGTTTCCTACGAGCAGTACTTC.

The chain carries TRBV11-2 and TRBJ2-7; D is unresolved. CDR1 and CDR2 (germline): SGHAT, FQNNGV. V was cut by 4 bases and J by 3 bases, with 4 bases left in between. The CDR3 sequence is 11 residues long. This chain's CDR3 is CASSSLYEQYF. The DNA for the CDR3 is TGTGCCAGCAGCTCCCTCTACGAGCAGTACTTC.

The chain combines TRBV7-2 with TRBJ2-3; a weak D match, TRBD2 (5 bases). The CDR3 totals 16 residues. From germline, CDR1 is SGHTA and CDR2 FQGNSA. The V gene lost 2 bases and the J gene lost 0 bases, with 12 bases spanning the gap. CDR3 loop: CASSLRKERSTDTQYF. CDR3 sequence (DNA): TGTGCCAGCAGCTTAAGGAAGGAGCGGAGCACAGATACGCAGTATTTT.

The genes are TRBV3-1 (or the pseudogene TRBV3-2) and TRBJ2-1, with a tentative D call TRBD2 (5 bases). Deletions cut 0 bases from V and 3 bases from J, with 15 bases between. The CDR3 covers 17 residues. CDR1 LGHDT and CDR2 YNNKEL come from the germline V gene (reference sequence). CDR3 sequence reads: CASSQDNSGLLYNEQFF. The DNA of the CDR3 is TGTGCCAGCAGCCAAGATAACAGCGGCCTACTCTACAATGAGCAGTTCTTC.

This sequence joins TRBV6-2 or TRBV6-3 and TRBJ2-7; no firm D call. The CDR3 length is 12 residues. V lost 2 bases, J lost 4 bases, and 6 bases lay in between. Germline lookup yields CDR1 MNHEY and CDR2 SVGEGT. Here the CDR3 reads CASSYKQYEQYF. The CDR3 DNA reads TGTGCCAGCAGTTACAAACAATACGAGCAGTACTTC.

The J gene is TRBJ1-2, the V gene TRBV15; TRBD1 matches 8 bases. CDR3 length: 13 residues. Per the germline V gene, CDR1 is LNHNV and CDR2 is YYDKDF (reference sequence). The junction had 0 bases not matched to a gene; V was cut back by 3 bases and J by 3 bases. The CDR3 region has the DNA TGTGCCACCAGCAGGGACAGGGACTATGGCTACACCTTC. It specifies CATSRDRDYGYTF.

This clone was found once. CDR3 nucleotide sequence: TGTGCCAGCAGTTACGCCAGGGACTCTGGAAACACCATATATTTT. Its translation: CASSYARDSGNTIYF. The rearrangement joins TRBV6-6 to TRBJ1-3; perhaps TRBD1 as D (5 bases). The V gene lost 2 bases and the J gene lost 0 bases, with 8 bases spanning the gap. The germline V gene has CDR1 MNHNY and CDR2 SVGAGI (reference sequence). The CDR3 runs 15 residues.

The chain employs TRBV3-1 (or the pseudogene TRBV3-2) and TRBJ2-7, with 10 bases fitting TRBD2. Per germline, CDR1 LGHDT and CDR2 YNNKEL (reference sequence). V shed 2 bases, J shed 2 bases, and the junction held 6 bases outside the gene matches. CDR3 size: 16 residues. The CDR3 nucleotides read TGTGCCAGCAGCCAATATGTAGCGGGAGGTACCTACGAGCAGTACTTC. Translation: CASSQYVAGGTYEQYF.

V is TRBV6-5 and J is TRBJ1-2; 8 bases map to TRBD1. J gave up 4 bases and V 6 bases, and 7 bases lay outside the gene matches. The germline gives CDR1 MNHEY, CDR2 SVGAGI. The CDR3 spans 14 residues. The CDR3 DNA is TGTGCCAGCAGAGCTACCGGGACAGGCTATGGCTACACCTTC. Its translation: CASRATGTGYGYTF.

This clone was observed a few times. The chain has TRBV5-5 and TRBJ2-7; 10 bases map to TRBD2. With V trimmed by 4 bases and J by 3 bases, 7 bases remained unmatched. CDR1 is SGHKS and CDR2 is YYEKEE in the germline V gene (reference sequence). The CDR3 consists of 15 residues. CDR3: CASSRALAGDYEQYF. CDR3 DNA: TGTGCCAGCAGCCGTGCGCTAGCGGGGGACTACGAGCAGTACTTC.

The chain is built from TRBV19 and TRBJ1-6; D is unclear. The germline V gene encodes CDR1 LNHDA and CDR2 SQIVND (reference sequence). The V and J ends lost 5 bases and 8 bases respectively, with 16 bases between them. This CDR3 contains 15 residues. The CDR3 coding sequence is TGTGCCAGTAGTCCCCAAGCGGACCTATATTCACCCCTCCACTTT. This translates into CASSPQADLYSPLHF.

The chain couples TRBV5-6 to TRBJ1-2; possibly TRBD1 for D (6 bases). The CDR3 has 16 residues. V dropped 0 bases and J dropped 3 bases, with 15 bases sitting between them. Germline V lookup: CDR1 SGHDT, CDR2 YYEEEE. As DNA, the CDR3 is TGTGCCAGCAGCTTGGGCCCAGGGGAAGTTGACTATGGCTACACCTTC. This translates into CASSLGPGEVDYGYTF.

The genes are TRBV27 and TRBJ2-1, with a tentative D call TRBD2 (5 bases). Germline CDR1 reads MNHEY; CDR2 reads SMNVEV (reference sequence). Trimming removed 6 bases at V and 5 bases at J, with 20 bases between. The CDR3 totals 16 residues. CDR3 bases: TGTGCCAGCAGCCTAGCCCCGCGGTCGGGGAACAATGAGCAGTTCTTC. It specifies CASSLAPRSGNNEQFF.

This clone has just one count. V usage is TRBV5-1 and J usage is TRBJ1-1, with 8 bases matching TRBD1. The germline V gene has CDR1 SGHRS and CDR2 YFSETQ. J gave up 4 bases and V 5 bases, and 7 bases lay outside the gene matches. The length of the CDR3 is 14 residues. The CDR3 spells CASSQGARGTEAFF. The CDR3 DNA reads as TGCGCCAGCAGTCAGGGGGCGCGCGGCACTGAAGCTTTCTTT.

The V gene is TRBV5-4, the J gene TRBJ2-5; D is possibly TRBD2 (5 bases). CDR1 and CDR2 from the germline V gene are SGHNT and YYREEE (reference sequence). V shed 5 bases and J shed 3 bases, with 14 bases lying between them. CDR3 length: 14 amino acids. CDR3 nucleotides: TGTGCCAGCAGTCGCGAGACTATCAAAGAGACCCAGTACTTC. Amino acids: CASSRETIKETQYF. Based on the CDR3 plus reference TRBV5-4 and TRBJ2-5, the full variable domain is ETGVTQSPTHLIKTRGQQVTLRCSSQSGHNTVSWYQQALGQGPQFIFQYYREEENGRGNFPPRFSGLQFPNYSSELNVNALELDDSALYLCASSRETIKETQYFGPGTRLLVL.

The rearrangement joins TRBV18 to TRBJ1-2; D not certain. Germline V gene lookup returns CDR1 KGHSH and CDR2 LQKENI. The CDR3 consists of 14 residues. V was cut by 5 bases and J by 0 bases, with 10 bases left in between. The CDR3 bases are TGTGCCAGCTCATCCTACGGGACTAACTATGGCTACACCTTC. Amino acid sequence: CASSSYGTNYGYTF.

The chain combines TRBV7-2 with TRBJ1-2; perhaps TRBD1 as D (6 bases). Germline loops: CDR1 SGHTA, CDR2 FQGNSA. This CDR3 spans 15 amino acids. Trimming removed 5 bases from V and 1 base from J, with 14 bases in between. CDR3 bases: TGTGCCAGCAGCCGCCAGACAGGCGGTAACTATGGCTACACCTTC. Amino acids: CASSRQTGGNYGYTF.

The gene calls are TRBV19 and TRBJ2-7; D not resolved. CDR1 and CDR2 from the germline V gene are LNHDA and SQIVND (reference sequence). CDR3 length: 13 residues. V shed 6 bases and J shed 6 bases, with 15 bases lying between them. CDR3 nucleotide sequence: TGTGCCAGTAGCGAGGCTGCCCTCGGCGAGCAGTACTTC. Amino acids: CASSEAALGEQYF.

The CDR3 sequence is CASSYSKLAGNNEQFF. CDR3 bases: TGTGCCAGCAGTTACTCGAAACTAGCGGGAAACAATGAGCAGTTCTTC. The chain carries TRBV6-5 and TRBJ2-1, with 10 bases lining up with TRBD2. The V and J ends lost 0 bases and 5 bases, in that order; junction bases with no gene match: 4. Per germline, CDR1 MNHEY and CDR2 SVGAGI. The CDR3 runs 16 residues.

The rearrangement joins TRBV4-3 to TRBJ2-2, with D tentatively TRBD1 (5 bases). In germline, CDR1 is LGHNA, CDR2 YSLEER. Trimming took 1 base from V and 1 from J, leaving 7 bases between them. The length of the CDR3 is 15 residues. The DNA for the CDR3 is TGCGCCAGCAGCCAAGGGACAAAGAACACCGGGGAGCTGTTTTTT. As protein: CASSQGTKNTGELFF.

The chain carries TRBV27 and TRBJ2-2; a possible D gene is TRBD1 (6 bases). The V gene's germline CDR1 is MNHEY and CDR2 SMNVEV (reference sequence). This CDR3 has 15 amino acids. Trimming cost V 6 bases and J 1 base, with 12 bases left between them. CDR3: CASSIRGQNTGELFF. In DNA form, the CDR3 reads TGTGCCAGCAGCATAAGGGGACAGAACACCGGGGAGCTGTTTTTT.

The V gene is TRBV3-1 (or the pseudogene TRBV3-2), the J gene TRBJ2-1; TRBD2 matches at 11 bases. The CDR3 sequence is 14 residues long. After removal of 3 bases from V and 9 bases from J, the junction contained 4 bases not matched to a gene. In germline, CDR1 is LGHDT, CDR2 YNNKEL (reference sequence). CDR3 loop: CASSQTSGIGEQFF. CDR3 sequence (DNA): TGTGCCAGCAGCCAGACTAGCGGGATTGGTGAGCAGTTCTTC.

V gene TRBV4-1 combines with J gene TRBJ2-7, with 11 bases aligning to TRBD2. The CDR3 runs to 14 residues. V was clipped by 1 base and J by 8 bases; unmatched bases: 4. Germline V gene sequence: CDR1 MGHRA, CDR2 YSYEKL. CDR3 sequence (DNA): TGCGCCAGCAGCCAAGGGGGACTAGCGGACAAGCAGTACTTC. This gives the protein CASSQGGLADKQYF.